Listed here is a single T cell receptor beta chain. Its antigen is undetermined. This may arise from a read error, as a much more abundant clone is one base away. Among ophthalmopathy patients, the Clinical Activity Score reached at least 3, the NOSPECS grade reached at least 4, and duration remained under 3 months. Diagnostic assessment was based on clinical symptoms, serum thyroxine and TRAb, thyroid ultrasound and orbital computed tomography. The data belong to a study of T cells in Graves' hyperthyroidism and ophthalmopathy. Whole-study results and caveats: Most thyroid-expanded clonotypes above 0.001 were also found in blood.

Trimming cost V 6 bases and J 6 bases, with 16 bases left between them. The germline gives CDR1 SGHRS, CDR2 YFSETQ. CDR3 length equals 13 residues. RNA transcripts gave rise to amplified TCR beta CDR3 regions. First-round RT-PCR of the TCR CDR3 relied on the HTBI primer set. MiXCR, run by TCRdb on the multiplex PCR reads, gives a single entry per CDR3 protein. The repertoire holds about 290,000 distinct CDR3 sequences, with about 17% as singletons. Sequencing used blood. This TCR derives from a woman aged 55-70 years with Graves' ophthalmopathy. The V and J genes are TRBV5-1 and TRBJ2-7; D is uncertain. This CDR3 reads CASNTPPRTEQYF. The CDR3 DNA sequence: TGCGCCAGCAACACCCCGCCGCGGACCGAGCAGTACTTC.